This entry features one T cell receptor (beta chain) sequence. This clone's antigen is unknown. No much larger clone exists at a distance of one base, and base qualities are not known. The data belong to a study of T-cell reconstitution after alpha-beta-depleted transplantation in children (dated by TCRdb to the mid-2010s). About the full investigation: The study quantitatively tracked T-cell immune reconstitution after TCRalphabeta/CD19-depleted allogeneic hematopoietic cell transplantation in children using TCR repertoire profiling.

There are 12 amino acids in the CDR3, from cysteine to valine inclusive. The retained sequence is limited to the CDR3, 36 bases, with the frame set at the first base. The CDR1 and CDR2 encoded by the germline V gene are SNHLY and FYNNEI. V and J lose 5 bases and 2 bases, and a span of 7 bases separates them. The library was built by means of PCR. The run used an Illumina HiSeq 2500. TCR library preparation used molecular barcoding, with unique molecular identifiers applied to normalize quantification of the TCRbeta repertoire. TCRdb itself trimmed the public reads at Q25 with fastp, ran MiXCR and retained productive beta chains. Rows with one shared CDR3 protein collapse into an entry with the most common genes and DNA. This sample holds about 350,000 distinct CDR3 sequences; 13% were observed only once. The ten most abundant clones make up 3.5% to 4.5% of the sample.

The receptor comes from a human donor who donated a stem cell graft to a child with Fanconi anemia. Recombination connected TRBV2 to TRBJ2-7, with no D gene named confidently. Sequencing used PBMCs, obtained from the stem cell graft. Here the CDR3 is given as CASSLEAYEQYV. The sequenced DNA is TGTGCCAGCAGTCTAGAGGCCTACGAGCAGTACGTC.